The 25 T cell receptor beta chains below come from one sample, sequenced in a study of cytomegalovirus exposure and HLA in healthy donors. The PCR was carried out with 60 Vbeta primers and 13 Jbeta primers. Some clones are missing from TCRdb's copy, which holds only in-frame ones; the method was immunoSEQ multiplex PCR. The sample comprises approximately 100,000 clones, roughly 75% of which are singletons, and around 1.5% rests with the top ten. The sample comprised PBMCs. The receptor source for this set is a woman aged 40 to 55 in good health and CMV-seronegative.

V is TRBV19 and J is TRBJ1-4; D possibly corresponds to TRBD1 (6 bases). The CDR3 has 15 residues. V was trimmed by 7 bases and J by 4 bases, leaving 16 bases between them. Germline loops: CDR1 LNHDA, CDR2 SQIVND (reference sequence). CDR3 sequence (DNA): TGTGCCAGTACCCCGCCGGGACACTTTAATGAAAAACTGTTTTTT. Its protein product is CASTPPGHFNEKLFF.

The CDR3 DNA reads as TGTGCCAGTAGTTTAGGACGGACAGGGAGCGCTGAAGCTTTCTTT. Its translation is CASSLGRTGSAEAFF. The rearrangement joins TRBV19 to TRBJ1-1, with TRBD1 matching over 8 bases. V lost 5 bases and J lost 6; bases outside the gene matches: 11. This CDR3 has 15 residues. Germline lookup yields CDR1 LNHDA and CDR2 SQIVND (reference sequence).

V usage is TRBV29-1 and J usage is TRBJ1-2; D ambiguous. The ends were cut back, 3 bases at V and 2 bases at J, with 7 bases in the middle. CDR1 SQVTM and CDR2 ANQGSEA come from the germline V gene. This CDR3 has 12 amino acids. In DNA form, the CDR3 reads TGCAGCGTTGATACGGGGAACTATGGCTACACCTTC. It specifies CSVDTGNYGYTF.

Notes on this clone: Additional DNA sequences in this sample encode the identical CDR3. The J gene is TRBJ2-5, the V gene TRBV7-2, with 8 bases identical to TRBD1. With V trimmed by 6 bases and J by 6 bases, 9 bases remained unmatched. CDR1 and CDR2 (germline): SGHTA, FQGNSA. This CDR3 has 14 amino acids. The CDR3 loop reads CASSSRTGLQTQYF. For the CDR3, the DNA is TGTGCCAGCAGTTCACGGACAGGGTTGCAGACCCAGTACTTC.

The chain links TRBV28 to TRBJ2-1; TRBD1 might be the D (5 bases). There are 13 residues in the CDR3. V dropped 3 bases and J dropped 7 bases, with 10 bases sitting between them. Germline lookup yields CDR1 MDHEN and CDR2 SYDVKM. The DNA of the CDR3 is TGTGCCAGCAGTTTTGACAGATGGAATGAGCAGTTCTTC. It specifies CASSFDRWNEQFF.

This rearrangement joins TRBV7-9 to TRBJ2-7, with 9 bases that match TRBD1. This CDR3 is 15 amino acids long. The V gene's germline CDR1 is SEHNR and CDR2 FQNEAQ (reference sequence). V was clipped by 1 base and J by 5 bases; unmatched bases: 6. DNA for the CDR3: TGTGCCAGCAGCTTAGTAACAGGGGGCTCGGACGAGCAGTACTTC. Its translation: CASSLVTGGSDEQYF.

Points on this clone: One junction end disagrees with the germline gene, perhaps due to a read error. The chain couples TRBV27 to TRBJ2-7; D not resolved. There are 16 residues in the CDR3. Germline V gene lookup returns CDR1 MNHEY and CDR2 SMNVEV (reference sequence). In DNA, the CDR3 is TGTGCCAACAGTCTGGGTCAGGCCTTCCCCCTCTACGAGCAGTACTTC. This codes for CANSLGQAFPLYEQYF.

The genes are TRBV7-9 and TRBJ1-3, with D perhaps TRBD1 (6 bases). Trimming shortened V by 5 bases and J by 0 bases, and 14 bases separated the two germline ends. The CDR3 runs to 16 residues. The germline V gene encodes CDR1 SEHNR and CDR2 FQNEAQ (reference sequence). The CDR3 nucleotides read TGTGCCAGCAGCCGGGGGGGCTTAAGCTCTGGAAACACCATATATTTT. Translation: CASSRGGLSSGNTIYF.

The V call is TRBV4-3, the J call TRBJ1-2, with TRBD1 matching 8 bases. V dropped 1 base and J dropped 2; count of bases not matched to a gene: 0. Looked up from germline, CDR1 is LGHNA and CDR2 is YSLEER. The CDR3 totals 14 residues. This chain's CDR3 is CASSQGTGNYGYTF. The CDR3 DNA reads TGCGCCAGCAGCCAAGGGACAGGGAACTATGGCTACACCTTC.

The rearrangement joins TRBV28 to TRBJ1-1, with D possibly matching TRBD1 (5 bases). Germline V lookup: CDR1 MDHEN, CDR2 SYDVKM. The ends were cut back, 5 bases at V and 4 bases at J, with 17 bases in the middle. The CDR3 contains 15 residues. CDR3 DNA sequence: TGTGCCAGCAGTCCATCATCCTCAGGGTCCACTGAAGCTTTCTTT. Its translation: CASSPSSSGSTEAFF.

This chain links TRBV18 with TRBJ1-3, with 8 bases fitting TRBD1. J lost 7 bases, V lost 2 bases, and 10 bases had no gene match. The CDR3 has 16 amino acids. The V gene's germline CDR1 is KGHSH and CDR2 LQKENI. This CDR3 is CASSPIAPGQENTIYF. CDR3 nucleotide sequence: TGTGCCAGCTCACCAATTGCTCCGGGACAGGAGAACACCATATATTTT.

As to this clone: Its ends do not fully match the called genes, so a read error is possible. This chain links TRBV30 with TRBJ2-1; 14 bases fit TRBD2. The CDR3 has 12 residues. The germline gives CDR1 GTSNPN, CDR2 SVGIG (reference sequence). As DNA, the CDR3 is TGTGCCTGGAGTTTGACTAGCGGGAGGGAGATCTTC. It specifies CAWSLTSGREIF.

The chain combines TRBV5-6 with TRBJ1-2; D is uncertain. Germline V CDR1 and CDR2: SGHDT, YYEEEE. This CDR3 comprises 14 residues. V was shortened by 3 bases and J by 2 bases, with 11 bases between the two germline ends. The CDR3 sequence is CASSSTRRNYGYTF. CDR3 nucleotides: TGTGCCAGCAGCTCCACCCGGCGGAACTATGGCTACACCTTC.

The CDR3 DNA sequence: TGTGCCAGCTCCCGGACAGCCCTCTCCTACAATGAGCAGTTCTTC. This sequence encodes CASSRTALSYNEQFF. The chain joins TRBV25-1 to TRBJ2-1; D might be TRBD1 (6 bases). The length of the CDR3 is 15 residues. Germline V gene lookup returns CDR1 MGHDK and CDR2 SYGVNS. Trimming cost V 8 bases and J 0 bases, with 14 bases left between them.

The V and J genes are TRBV5-1 and TRBJ2-1, with 8 bases aligning to TRBD2. The V segment lost 5 bases and the J segment 3 bases; nucleotides outside the gene matches: 10. Germline V gene data show CDR1 as SGHRS and CDR2 as YFSETQ. The CDR3 spans 16 residues. The CDR3 DNA reads TGCGCCAGCAGTCGGGAGGGGGTATACCGCTACAATGAGCAGTTCTTC. Protein: CASSREGVYRYNEQFF.

This clone was observed once. This chain joins TRBV7-9 and TRBJ2-1, with 9 bases aligning to TRBD2. Germline V gives CDR1 SEHNR, CDR2 FQNEAQ (reference sequence). The V segment lost 3 bases and the J segment 3 bases; nucleotides outside the gene matches: 6. This CDR3 comprises 16 residues. The CDR3 nucleotides read TGTGCCAGCAGCTTGGGACTAGCTGGGAGCTACAATGAGCAGTTCTTC. Translated, it gives CASSLGLAGSYNEQFF.

This chain links TRBV19 with TRBJ1-3, with a tentative D call TRBD1 (5 bases). The CDR3 contains 14 residues. Germline V CDR1 and CDR2: LNHDA, SQIVND (reference sequence). Trimming shortened V by 3 bases and J by 1 base, and 7 bases separated the two germline ends. CDR3 sequence reads: CASSIDSSGNTIYF. DNA for the CDR3: TGTGCCAGTAGTATCGACAGTTCTGGAAACACCATATATTTT.

This clone has more than one count but fewer than ten. The chain combines TRBV28 with TRBJ1-1; 7 bases align to TRBD1. V shed 6 bases, J shed 8 bases, and the junction held 6 bases outside the gene matches. This CDR3 comprises 12 residues. Germline V gives CDR1 MDHEN, CDR2 SYDVKM. The DNA for the CDR3 is TGTGCCAGCAGACCGACGGGACAGGAAGCTTTCTTT. Its translation: CASRPTGQEAFF.

This chain connects TRBV19 to TRBJ2-5; 10 positions match TRBD1. Germline V gives CDR1 LNHDA, CDR2 SQIVND (reference sequence). Germline trimming cut 5 bases from V and 5 bases from J; bases unmatched to any gene: 11. The CDR3 consists of 16 residues. The CDR3 reads CASSQDRGGGRETQYF. The CDR3 region has the DNA TGTGCCAGTAGTCAGGACAGGGGGGGTGGTAGGGAGACCCAGTACTTC.

A remark on this clone: Other DNA sequences in the sample encode the same CDR3. The chain carries TRBV7-3 and TRBJ2-2; TRBD2 matches at 10 bases. The length of the CDR3 is 17 residues. Trimming took 5 bases from V and 2 from J; bases not matched to a gene: 8. Germline V lookup: CDR1 SGHTA, CDR2 FQGTGA. The CDR3 sequence: CASSPDWTSGNTGELFF. DNA of the CDR3: TGTGCCAGCAGCCCCGACTGGACTAGCGGAAACACCGGGGAGCTGTTTTTT.

This clone was detected once. The gene calls are TRBV19 and TRBJ2-1; D may be TRBD2 (6 bases). With 5 bases removed from V and 7 bases from J, the gap between germline ends came to 18 bases. The V gene's germline CDR1 is LNHDA and CDR2 SQIVND (reference sequence). The CDR3 contains 15 residues. The chain's CDR3 is CASSFSGQPGNEQFF. The CDR3 region has the DNA TGTGCCAGTAGTTTTAGCGGCCAGCCAGGAAATGAGCAGTTCTTC.

The V call is TRBV20-1, the J call TRBJ1-2, with TRBD1 as a possible D gene (5 bases). The germline V and J ends were trimmed by 3 bases and 7 bases, with 9 bases remaining between them. This CDR3 is built from 11 residues. The germline V gene has CDR1 DFQATT and CDR2 SNEGSKA (reference sequence). CDR3 residues: CSASGGGGYTF. The CDR3, as DNA: TGCAGTGCTAGTGGGGGGGGTGGCTACACCTTC.

This clone has more than one count but fewer than ten. V and J are TRBV18 and TRBJ1-4; 10 nucleotides match TRBD1. CDR1 KGHSH and CDR2 LQKENI come from the germline V gene. J lost 4 bases, V lost 3 bases, and 2 bases had no gene match. This CDR3 has 15 amino acids. The CDR3 loop is CASSPGTGVNEKLFF. CDR3 coding DNA: TGTGCCAGCTCACCGGGGACAGGGGTTAATGAAAAACTGTTTTTT. The entire variable domain, with the rest obtained from reference TRBV18 and TRBJ1-4, is as follows: NAGVMQNPRHLVRRRGQEARLRCSPMKGHSHVYWYRQLPEEGLKFMVYLQKENIIDESGMPKERFSAEFPKEGPSILRIQQVVRGDSAAYFCASSPGTGVNEKLFFGSGTQLSVL.

This chain joins TRBV28 and TRBJ1-2, with D tentatively TRBD1 (6 bases). Germline V gives CDR1 MDHEN, CDR2 SYDVKM. The CDR3 runs to 13 residues. V shed 7 bases and J shed 2 bases, with 11 bases lying between them. This CDR3 reads CASTLGQNYGYTF. The CDR3 DNA sequence: TGTGCCAGCACCCTCGGACAGAACTATGGCTACACCTTC.

This chain connects TRBV4-1 to TRBJ2-7, with D uncertain. Between the trimmed V and J ends, which lost 1 base and 4 bases, there was a span of 11 bases. Per germline, CDR1 MGHRA and CDR2 YSYEKL. The CDR3 consists of 14 residues. The CDR3 spells CASSQGTPGYEQYF. The CDR3, as DNA: TGCGCCAGCAGCCAAGGTACTCCCGGGTACGAGCAGTACTTC.